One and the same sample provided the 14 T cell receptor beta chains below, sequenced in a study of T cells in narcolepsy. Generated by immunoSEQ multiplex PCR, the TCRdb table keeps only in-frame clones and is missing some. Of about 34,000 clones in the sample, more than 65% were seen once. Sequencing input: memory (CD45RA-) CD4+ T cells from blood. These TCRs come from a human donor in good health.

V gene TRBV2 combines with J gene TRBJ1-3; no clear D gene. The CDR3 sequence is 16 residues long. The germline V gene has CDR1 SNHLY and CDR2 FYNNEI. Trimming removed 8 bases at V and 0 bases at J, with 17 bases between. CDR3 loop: CASSQEQSISGNTIYF. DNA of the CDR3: TGTGCCAGCTCCCAGGAGCAGTCCATCTCTGGAAACACCATATATTTT.

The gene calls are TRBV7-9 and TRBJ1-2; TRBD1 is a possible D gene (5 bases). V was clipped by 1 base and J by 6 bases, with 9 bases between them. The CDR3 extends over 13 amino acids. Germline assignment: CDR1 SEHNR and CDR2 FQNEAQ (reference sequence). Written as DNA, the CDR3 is TGTGCCAGCAGCTTAGGGCAGGGTGATGGCTACACCTTC. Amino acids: CASSLGQGDGYTF.

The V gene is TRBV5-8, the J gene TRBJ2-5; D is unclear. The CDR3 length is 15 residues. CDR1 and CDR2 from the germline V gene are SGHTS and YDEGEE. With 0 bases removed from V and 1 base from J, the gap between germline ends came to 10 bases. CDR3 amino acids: CASSLERRAQETQYF. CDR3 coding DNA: TGTGCCAGCAGCTTGGAGAGAAGGGCCCAAGAGACCCAGTACTTC.

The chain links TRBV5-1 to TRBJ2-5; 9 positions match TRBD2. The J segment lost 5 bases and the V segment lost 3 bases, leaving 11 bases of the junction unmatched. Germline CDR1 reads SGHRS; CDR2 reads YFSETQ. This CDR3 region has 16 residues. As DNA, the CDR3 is TGCGCCAGCAGCTCAACTACAGCGGGAGGAGGGGAGACCCAGTACTTC. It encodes CASSSTTAGGGETQYF. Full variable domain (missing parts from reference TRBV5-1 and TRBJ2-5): KAGVTQTPRYLIKTRGQQVTLSCSPISGHRSVSWYQQTPGQGLQFLFEYFSETQRNKGNFPGRFSGRQFSNSRSEMNVSTLELGDSALYLCASSSTTAGGGETQYFGPGTRLLVL.

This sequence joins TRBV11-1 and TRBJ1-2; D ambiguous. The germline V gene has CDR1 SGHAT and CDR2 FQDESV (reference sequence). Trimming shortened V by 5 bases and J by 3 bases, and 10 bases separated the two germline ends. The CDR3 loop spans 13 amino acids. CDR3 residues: CASSLSGDYGYTF. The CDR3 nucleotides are TGTGCCAGCAGCCTATCGGGAGACTATGGCTACACCTTC.

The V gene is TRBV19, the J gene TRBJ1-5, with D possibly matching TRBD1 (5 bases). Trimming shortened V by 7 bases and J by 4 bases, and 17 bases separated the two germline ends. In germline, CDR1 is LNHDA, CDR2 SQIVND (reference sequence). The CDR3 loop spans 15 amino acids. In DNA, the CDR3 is TGTGCCAGTACTACGGGGCGGGGGAGGAATCAGCCCCAGCATTTT. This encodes CASTTGRGRNQPQHF.

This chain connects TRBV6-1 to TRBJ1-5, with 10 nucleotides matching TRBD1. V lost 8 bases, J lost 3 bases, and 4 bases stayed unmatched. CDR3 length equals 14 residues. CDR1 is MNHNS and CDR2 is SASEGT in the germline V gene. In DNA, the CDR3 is TGTGCCAGCGAGACAGGGGGCAACAATCAGCCCCAGCATTTT. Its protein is CASETGGNNQPQHF.

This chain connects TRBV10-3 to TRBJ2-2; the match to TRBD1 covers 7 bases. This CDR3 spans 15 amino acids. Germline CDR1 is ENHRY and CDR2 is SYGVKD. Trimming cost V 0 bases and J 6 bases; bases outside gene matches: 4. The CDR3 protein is CAISESTQGAGELFF. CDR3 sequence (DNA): TGTGCCATCAGTGAGTCGACTCAGGGGGCCGGGGAGCTGTTTTTT.

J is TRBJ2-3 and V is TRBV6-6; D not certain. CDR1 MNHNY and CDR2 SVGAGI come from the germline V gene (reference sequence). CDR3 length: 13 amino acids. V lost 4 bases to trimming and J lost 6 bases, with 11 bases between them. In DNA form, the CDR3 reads TGTGCCAGCAGTTGGAGTTTAACCGATACGCAGTATTTT. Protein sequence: CASSWSLTDTQYF.

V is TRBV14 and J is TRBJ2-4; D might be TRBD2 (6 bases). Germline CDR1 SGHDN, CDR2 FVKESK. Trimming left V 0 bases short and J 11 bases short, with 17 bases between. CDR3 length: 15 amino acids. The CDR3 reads CASSQEGRPVGFQYF. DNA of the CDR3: TGTGCCAGCAGCCAAGAGGGGAGGCCAGTCGGCTTTCAGTACTTC. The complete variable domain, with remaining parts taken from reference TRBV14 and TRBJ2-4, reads EAGVTQFPSHSVIEKGQTVTLRCDPISGHDNLYWYRRVMGKEIKFLLHFVKESKQDESGMPNNRFLAERTGGTYSTLKVQPAELEDSGVYFCASSQEGRPVGFQYFGAGTRLSVL.

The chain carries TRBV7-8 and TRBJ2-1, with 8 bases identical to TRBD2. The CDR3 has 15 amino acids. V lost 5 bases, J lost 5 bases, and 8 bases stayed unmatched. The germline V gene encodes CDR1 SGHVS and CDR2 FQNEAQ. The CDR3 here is CASSHGTSYDNEQFF. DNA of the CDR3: TGTGCCAGCAGCCATGGGACTAGTTATGACAATGAGCAGTTCTTC.

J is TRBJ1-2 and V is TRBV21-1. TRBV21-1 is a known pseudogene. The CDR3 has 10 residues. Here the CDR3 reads CASSKDGYTF. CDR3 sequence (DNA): TGTGCCAGCAGCAAAGACGGCTACACCTTC.

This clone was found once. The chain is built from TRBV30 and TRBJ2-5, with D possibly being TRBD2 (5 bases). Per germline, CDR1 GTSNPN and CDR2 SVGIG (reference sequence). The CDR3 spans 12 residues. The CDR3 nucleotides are TGTGCTCTTGGATCGGGGTGGGAGACCCAGTACTTC. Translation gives CALGSGWETQYF.

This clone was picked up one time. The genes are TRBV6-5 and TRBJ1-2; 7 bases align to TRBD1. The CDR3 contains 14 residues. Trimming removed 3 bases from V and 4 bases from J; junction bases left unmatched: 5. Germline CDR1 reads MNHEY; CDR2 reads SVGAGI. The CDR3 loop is CASSYDRAPYGYTF. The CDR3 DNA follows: TGTGCCAGCAGTTATGACAGGGCGCCCTATGGCTACACCTTC.